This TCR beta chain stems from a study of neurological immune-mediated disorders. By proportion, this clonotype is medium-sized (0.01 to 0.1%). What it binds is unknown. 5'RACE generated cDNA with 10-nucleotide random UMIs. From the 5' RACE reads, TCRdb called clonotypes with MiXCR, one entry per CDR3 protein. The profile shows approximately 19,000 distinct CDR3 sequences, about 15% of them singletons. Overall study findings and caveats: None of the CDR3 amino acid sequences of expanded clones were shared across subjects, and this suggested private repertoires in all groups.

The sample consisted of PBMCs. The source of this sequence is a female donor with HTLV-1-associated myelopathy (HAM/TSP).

The CDR3 sequence: CASSLASGVTDTQYF. The CDR3 nucleotides read TGTGCCAGCAGCTTAGCCAGCGGGGTCACAGATACGCAGTATTTT. V is TRBV7-2 and J is TRBJ2-3; 7 bases agree with TRBD2. J was trimmed by 2 bases and V by 0 bases; bases with no gene match: 2. The CDR3 spans 15 residues. The V gene's germline CDR1 is SGHTA and CDR2 FQGNSA.